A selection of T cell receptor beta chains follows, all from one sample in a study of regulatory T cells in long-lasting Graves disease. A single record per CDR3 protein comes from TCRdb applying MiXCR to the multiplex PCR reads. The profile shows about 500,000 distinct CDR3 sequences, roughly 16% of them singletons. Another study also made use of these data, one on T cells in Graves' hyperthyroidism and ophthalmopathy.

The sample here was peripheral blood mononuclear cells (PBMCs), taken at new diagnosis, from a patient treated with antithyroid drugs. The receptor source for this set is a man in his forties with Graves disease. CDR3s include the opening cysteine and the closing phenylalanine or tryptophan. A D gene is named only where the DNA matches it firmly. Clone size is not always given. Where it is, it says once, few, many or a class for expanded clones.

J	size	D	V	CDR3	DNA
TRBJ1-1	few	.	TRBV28	CASSGPVNTEAFF	TGTGCCAGCAGTGGCCCGGTGAACACTGAAGCTTTCTTT
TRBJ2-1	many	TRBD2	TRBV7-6	CASSSETSGSSYNEQFF	TGTGCCAGCAGCTCCGAAACTAGCGGGAGCTCCTACAATGAGCAGTTCTTC
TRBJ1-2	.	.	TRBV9	CASSGVVQGTYGYTF	TGTGCCAGCAGCGGAGTCGTCCAGGGAACCTATGGCTACACCTTC
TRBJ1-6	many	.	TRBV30	CAWTTPTVSPLHF	TGTGCCTGGACTACCCCTACAGTTTCACCCCTCCACTTT
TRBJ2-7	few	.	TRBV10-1	CASSESGFYEQYF	TGCGCCAGCAGTGAGTCGGGGTTCTACGAGCAGTACTTC
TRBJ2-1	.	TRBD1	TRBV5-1	CASSPGQGAWNEQFF	TGCGCCAGCAGCCCGGGACAGGGGGCGTGGAATGAGCAGTTCTTC
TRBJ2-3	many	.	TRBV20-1	CSASVTSSTDTQYF	TGCAGTGCTAGTGTAACTAGCTCTACAGATACGCAGTATTTT
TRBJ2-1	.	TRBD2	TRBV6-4	CASSERTSDYNEQFF	TGTGCCAGCAGTGAACGGACTAGCGACTACAATGAGCAGTTCTTC
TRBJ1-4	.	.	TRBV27	CASRMIPGVENEKLFF	TGTGCCAGCAGGATGATCCCCGGGGTCGAAAATGAAAAACTGTTTTTT
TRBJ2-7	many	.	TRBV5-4	CASSERRDEQYF	TGTGCCAGCAGCGAGAGGCGAGACGAGCAGTACTTC
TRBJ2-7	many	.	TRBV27	CASSLGRIYEQYF	TGTGCCAGCAGTTTAGGGCGGATATACGAGCAGTACTTC
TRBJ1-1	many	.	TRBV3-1	CASSQEGHLVSITEAFF	TGTGCCAGCAGCCAAGAGGGGCATCTGGTGTCGATCACTGAAGCTTTCTTT
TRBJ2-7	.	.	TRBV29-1	CSVELGPYEQYF	TGCAGCGTTGAATTGGGGCCCTACGAGCAGTACTTC
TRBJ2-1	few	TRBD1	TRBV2	CASSGYRGNGNEQFF	TGTGCCAGCAGTGGCTACAGGGGGAATGGCAATGAGCAGTTCTTC
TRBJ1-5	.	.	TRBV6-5	CASSYLHSNQPQHF	TGTGCCAGCAGTTACTTGCATAGCAATCAGCCCCAGCATTTT
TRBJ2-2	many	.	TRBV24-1	CATSSDGVRGELFF	TGTGCCACCAGTTCGGACGGCGTTAGGGGGGAGCTGTTTTTT
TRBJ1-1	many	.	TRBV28	CASSRRTPRGTEAFF	TGTGCCAGCAGTCGCCGGACCCCCCGCGGCACTGAAGCTTTCTTT
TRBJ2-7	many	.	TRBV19	CASSIGLAGVEQYF	TGTGCCAGTAGTATAGGGCTCGCAGGCGTCGAGCAGTACTTC
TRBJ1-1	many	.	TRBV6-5	CASSYLIENTEAFF	TGTGCCAGCAGTTACCTGATCGAGAACACTGAAGCTTTCTTT
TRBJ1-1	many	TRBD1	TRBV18	CASSPTGLNTEAFF	TGTGCCAGCTCACCGACAGGGTTGAACACTGAAGCTTTCTTT
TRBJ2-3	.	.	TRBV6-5	CASSYFSREGGTDTQYF	TGTGCCAGCAGTTACTTTTCACGGGAAGGGGGCACAGATACGCAGTATTTT
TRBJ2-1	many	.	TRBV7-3	CASSLLPVYNEQFF	TGTGCCAGCAGCTTGTTACCAGTCTACAATGAGCAGTTCTTC
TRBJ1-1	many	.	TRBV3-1	CASSPSAGAKTEAFF	TGTGCCAGCAGCCCCAGCGCGGGGGCGAAAACTGAAGCTTTCTTT
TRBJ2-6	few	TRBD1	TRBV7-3	CASSWETGFSGANVLTF	TGTGCCAGCAGCTGGGAGACAGGGTTCTCTGGGGCCAACGTCCTGACTTTC
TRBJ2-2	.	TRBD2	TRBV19	CASSIGGLAGPNTGELFF	TGTGCCAGTAGTATAGGGGGACTAGCGGGACCGAACACCGGGGAGCTGTTTTTT
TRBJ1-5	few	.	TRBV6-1	CASTSVVAQPQHF	TGTGCCAGCACGTCCGTAGTGGCTCAGCCCCAGCATTTT
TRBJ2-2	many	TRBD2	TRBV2	CASTGLAGKLFF	TGTGCCAGCACGGGACTAGCGGGAAAGTTGTTTTTT
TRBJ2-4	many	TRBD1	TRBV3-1	CASSSILRGQGNIQYF	TGTGCCAGCAGCTCGATCCTTCGAGGACAGGGAAACATTCAGTACTTC
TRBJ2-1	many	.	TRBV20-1	CSARGASYNEQFF	TGCAGTGCCAGGGGGGCCTCCTACAATGAGCAGTTCTTC
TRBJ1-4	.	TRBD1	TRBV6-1	CASRTGGLYEKLFF	TGTGCCAGCAGAACAGGGGGCCTCTATGAAAAACTGTTTTTT
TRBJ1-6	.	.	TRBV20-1	CSARGLTNSPLHF	TGCAGTGCTAGGGGACTGACAAATTCACCCCTCCACTTT